This TCR beta chain emerged from a study of blood T cell repertoires in COVID-19 (dated by TCRdb to the early 2020s). Study-wide context: Samples covering the acute and convalescent phases of COVID-19 were provided by collaborators in the United States, Italy and Spain. Nearly every sample came with metadata listing a de-identified subject ID, COVID-19 status, age in years and sex. Subjects who had been exposed to COVID-19, were actively infected with it, or had recovered from it provided the deeply sampled blood TCRbeta repertoires that made up the dataset. The repertoires were released in a freely available public database intended as a resource for research on the immune response to SARS-CoV-2. The samples were drawn from two sources: the first 160 participants of the ongoing ImmuneRACE study, and 1,000 to 1,500 subjects contributed by 6 global collaborators. Where HLA class I and class II types were available, the types were taken from metadata supplied by the sample provider, not from assay-based typing. The prospective study material was composed of cDNA or gDNA derived from T cells, B-cell-depleted T cells, or PBMCs. Points the paper makes about the study in general: The quantity of clinical and demographic metadata differed by source and by participant and was supplied without curation.

TCRbeta CDR3 regions were amplified from genomic DNA by means of the immunoSEQ Assay, a bias-controlled multiplex PCR. The study's own analysis went as follows. The number of nucleated cells in each sample was estimated by amplification of reference gene primers within the assay. To quantify the absolute abundance of each unique TCRbeta CDR3 rearrangement, sequence reads were collapsed and filtered. For each sample, productive Simpson clonality was calculated as the square root of Simpson's diversity index across productive rearrangements. Not all clones reach the TCRdb copy of this immuneACCESS table, which keeps in-frame sequences only. Checked studies attribute under half of the gap to unresolved V genes and leave the rest unexplained. V and J calls plus clone size are reproduced from that table; the DNA served to infer D and trimming. The sample table holds roughly 68,000 clones, of which roughly 81% were seen once. The top ten clones comprise less than 10% of the sample.

On this clone itself: What antigen it recognizes has not been identified. No qualities accompany the bases; no much larger clone lies one base away.

The collaborating institutions used their own protocols to collect whole blood in K2EDTA tubes. For TCRbeta analysis, collaborator samples were shipped as frozen whole blood, as isolated PBMCs, or as DNA extracted from either sample type. In the germline V gene, CDR1 corresponds to SGHDT and CDR2 to YYEEEE. V loses 6 bases of germline sequence and J loses 6 bases, and the interval between the two ends is 9 bases. Spanning cysteine to phenylalanine, the CDR3 consists of 11 amino acids. The read is trimmed to its CDR3 DNA, 33 bases read in frame from base 1. The sample taken for sequencing was peripheral blood. The source of this sequence is a human donor in a cohort sampled during active COVID-19. The V and J segments used are TRBV5-6 and TRBJ1-2; the D gene lacks a confident call. The CDR3 protein: CASTRQDGYTF. The nucleotides read TGTGCCAGCACCCGGCAGGATGGCTACACCTTC. This CDR3, with the reference TRBV5-6 and TRBJ1-2 proteins standing in past its ends, gives the full variable domain DAGVTQSPTHLIKTRGQQVTLRCSPKSGHDTVSWYQQALGQGPQFIFQYYEEEERQRGNFPDRFSGHQFPNYSSELNVNALLLGDSALYLCASTRQDGYTFGSGTRLTVV.